The 17 T cell receptor beta chains listed next were all sequenced from one sample in a study of cytomegalovirus exposure and HLA in healthy donors. Clones were read by immunoSEQ multiplex PCR, and TCRdb kept only the in-frame ones, dropping some. The table has about 150,000 clones, about 89% seen once. The source material was PBMCs. The receptors here all came from a woman between 18 and 29 years old in good health and CMV-seropositive.

This clone was recorded a few times. This chain links TRBV18 with TRBJ1-4; 7 nucleotides agree with TRBD1. CDR1 KGHSH and CDR2 LQKENI come from the germline V gene. V gave up 3 bases and J gave up 0 bases; unmatched junction bases: 4. The CDR3 runs to 16 residues. As DNA, the CDR3 is TGTGCCAGCTCACCGGGACAGATCACAACTAATGAAAAACTGTTTTTT. This codes for CASSPGQITTNEKLFF.

This clone was recorded only once. This chain uses TRBV21-1 with TRBJ2-7; TRBD1, as called in the table, went unchecked against the DNA. TRBV21-1 is given as a pseudogene. The CDR3 totals 18 residues. CDR3 DNA sequence: TGTGCCAGCAGCAAAAAAACCCCCCCGGGACAGGGTTCCTACGAGCAGTACTTC. Its translation: CASSKKTPPGQGSYEQYF.

The V gene is TRBV5-1, the J gene TRBJ2-7, with 14 bases fitting TRBD2. V was pared by 5 bases and J by 3 bases, with 4 bases of the junction left unmatched. Germline values: CDR1 SGHRS, CDR2 YFSETQ. The CDR3 has 15 residues. CDR3 DNA: TGCGCCAGCAGACTGGGACTAGCGGGGGACTACGAGCAGTACTTC. This translates into CASRLGLAGDYEQYF.

This clone occurred once. V and J are TRBV6-6 and TRBJ2-1; TRBD1 might be the D (5 bases). Germline CDR1 is MNHNY and CDR2 is SVGAGI (reference sequence). V was clipped by 8 bases and J by 0 bases, with 14 bases between them. The CDR3 is 15 residues long. This CDR3 reads CASGLRASSYNEQFF. The CDR3 DNA follows: TGTGCCAGCGGGCTCAGGGCGAGCTCCTACAATGAGCAGTTCTTC.

The rearrangement links TRBV29-1 to TRBJ2-7; D is possibly TRBD1 (6 bases). The CDR3 runs to 12 residues. Trimming removed 7 bases at V and 6 bases at J, with 16 bases between. Germline V gene lookup returns CDR1 SQVTM and CDR2 ANQGSEA. The CDR3 nucleotides are TGCAGCGCCTACAGGGTGGGGAGCGAGCAGTACTTC. It codes for CSAYRVGSEQYF.

The chain employs TRBV5-1 and TRBJ2-2; TRBD1 matches 8 bases. The V gene's germline CDR1 is SGHRS and CDR2 YFSETQ. The CDR3 has 16 amino acids. Unmatched junction bases numbered 7, after V lost 4 bases and J lost 2 bases. This chain's CDR3 is CASSNGQGINTGELFF. CDR3 in DNA: TGCGCCAGCAGCAACGGACAGGGCATTAACACCGGGGAGCTGTTTTTT.

The chain's CDR3 is CASSPSLSGTDTQYF. The CDR3, as DNA: TGTGCCAGCTCACCCTCCTTGTCCGGCACAGATACGCAGTATTTT. The chain carries TRBV18 and TRBJ2-3; D unclear. The CDR3 is 15 amino acids. Germline assignment: CDR1 KGHSH and CDR2 LQKENI. With 3 bases removed from V and 1 base from J, the gap between germline ends came to 11 bases.

The chain has TRBV7-9 and TRBJ2-7; D gene unclear. The CDR3 runs 13 residues. CDR1 is SEHNR, CDR2 FQNEAQ, per germline (reference sequence). Trimming left V 3 bases short and J 0 bases short, with 6 bases between. CDR3 coding DNA: TGTGCCAGCAGCTTTTTAAACTCCTACGAGCAGTACTTC. Translation gives CASSFLNSYEQYF.

The chain is built from TRBV10-3 and TRBJ1-5, with no clear D. Germline loops: CDR1 ENHRY, CDR2 SYGVKD. The CDR3 has 13 residues. V was shortened by 7 bases and J by 4 bases, with 11 bases between the two germline ends. Here the CDR3 reads CAITPDTNQPQHF. The CDR3 DNA reads TGTGCCATCACTCCAGACACAAATCAGCCCCAGCATTTT.

Here the CDR3 DNA reads TGTGCCAGCAGTTTAACAGGGGGGTCTGAAGCTTTCTTT. Translating it yields CASSLTGGSEAFF. This chain uses TRBV27 with TRBJ1-1; TRBD1 matches at 8 bases. The CDR3 length is 13 residues. After removal of 2 bases from V and 6 bases from J, the junction contained 2 bases not matched to a gene. CDR1 and CDR2 from the germline V gene are MNHEY and SMNVEV (reference sequence).

In nucleotides, the CDR3 is TGTGCCAGCAGATATCCCGGGGGACAGTCCCGACTAGCGGGAGGGCCATACGAGCAGTACTTC. This sequence encodes CASRYPGGQSRLAGGPYEQYF. This chain connects TRBV28 to TRBJ2-7; 14 bases map to TRBD2. The CDR3 loop spans 21 amino acids. V lost 6 bases to trimming and J lost 4 bases; unmatched junction nucleotides: 23. In germline, CDR1 is MDHEN, CDR2 SYDVKM. Drawing the rest from reference TRBV28 and TRBJ2-7, the complete variable domain is DVKVTQSSRYLVKRTGEKVFLECVQDMDHENMFWYRQDPGLGLRLIYFSYDVKMKEKGDIPEGYSVSREKKERFSLILESASTNQTSMYLCASRYPGGQSRLAGGPYEQYFGPGTRLTVT.

J is TRBJ1-1 and V is TRBV2; 8 bases are shared with TRBD1. The germline gives CDR1 SNHLY, CDR2 FYNNEI. After removal of 4 bases from V and 1 base from J, the junction contained 5 bases not matched to a gene. The CDR3 runs to 15 residues. The CDR3 DNA reads TGTGCCAGCAGTGCCCGGACAGGGACGAACACTGAAGCTTTCTTT. Amino acid sequence: CASSARTGTNTEAFF.

The rearrangement links TRBV9 to TRBJ2-7; 11 positions match TRBD1. The J segment lost 4 bases and the V segment lost 3 bases, leaving 6 bases of the junction unmatched. The CDR3 has 15 residues. Germline lookup yields CDR1 SGDLS and CDR2 YYNGEE. The CDR3 sequence is CASSDSGTGGYEQYF. As DNA, the CDR3 is TGTGCCAGCAGCGACTCCGGGACAGGGGGGTACGAGCAGTACTTC.

This rearrangement joins TRBV6-4 to TRBJ2-3, with TRBD1 as a possible D gene (6 bases). Germline V gene data show CDR1 as MRHNA and CDR2 as SNTAGT. Trimming pared 2 bases from V and 3 bases from J, leaving 6 bases between. The length of the CDR3 is 13 residues. This CDR3 is CASSDQGTDTQYF. In DNA form, the CDR3 reads TGTGCCAGCAGTGACCAGGGGACAGATACGCAGTATTTT.

The genes are TRBV7-8 and TRBJ2-1; D is unresolved. The ends were cut back, 1 base at V and 5 bases at J, with 15 bases in the middle. The CDR3 is made up of 16 amino acids. CDR1 and CDR2 from the germline V gene are SGHVS and FQNEAQ. CDR3 sequence: CASSLVLVAANNEQFF. In DNA, the CDR3 is TGTGCCAGCAGCTTAGTTCTGGTAGCCGCGAACAATGAGCAGTTCTTC.

V and J are TRBV7-9 and TRBJ2-3; perhaps TRBD2 as D (5 bases). Germline V CDR1 and CDR2: SEHNR, FQNEAQ (reference sequence). The CDR3 length is 14 residues. V was shortened by 5 bases and J by 6 bases, with 15 bases between the two germline ends. The CDR3 bases are TGTGCCAGCAGCCTAGGGTTTGGGGAGGATACGCAGTATTTT. Translating it yields CASSLGFGEDTQYF.

The chain has TRBV7-9 and TRBJ2-3; 12 positions match TRBD2. Germline trimming cut 1 base from V and 2 bases from J; bases unmatched to any gene: 1. This CDR3 spans 16 amino acids. Germline lookup yields CDR1 SEHNR and CDR2 FQNEAQ (reference sequence). The CDR3 nucleotides read TGTGCCAGCAGCTTAGGGACTAGCGGGAACACAGATACGCAGTATTTT. Protein sequence: CASSLGTSGNTDTQYF. The full variable domain, completed using reference TRBV7-9 and TRBJ2-3, is DTGVSQNPRHKITKRGQNVTFRCDPISEHNRLYWYRQTLGQGPEFLTYFQNEAQLEKSRLLSDRFSAERPKGSFSTLEIQRTEQGDSAMYLCASSLGTSGNTDTQYFGPGTRLTVL.